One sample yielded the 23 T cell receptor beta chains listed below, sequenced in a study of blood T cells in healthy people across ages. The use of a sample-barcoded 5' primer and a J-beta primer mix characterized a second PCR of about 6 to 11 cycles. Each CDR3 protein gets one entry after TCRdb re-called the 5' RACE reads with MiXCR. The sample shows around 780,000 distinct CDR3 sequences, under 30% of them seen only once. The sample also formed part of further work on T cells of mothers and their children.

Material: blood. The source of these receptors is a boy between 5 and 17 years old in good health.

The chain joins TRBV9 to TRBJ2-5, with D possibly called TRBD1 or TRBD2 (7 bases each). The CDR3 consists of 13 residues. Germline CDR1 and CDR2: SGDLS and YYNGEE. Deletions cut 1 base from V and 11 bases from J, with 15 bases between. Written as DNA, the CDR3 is TGTGCCAGCAGCGTATGGCAGGGGGGGGAGCAGTACTTC. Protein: CASSVWQGGEQYF.

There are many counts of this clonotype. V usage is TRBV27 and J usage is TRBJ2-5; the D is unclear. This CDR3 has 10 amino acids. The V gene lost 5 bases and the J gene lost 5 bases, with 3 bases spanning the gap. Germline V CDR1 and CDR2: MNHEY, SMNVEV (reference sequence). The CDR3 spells CASSTETQYF. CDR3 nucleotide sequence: TGTGCCAGCAGTACGGAGACCCAGTACTTC.

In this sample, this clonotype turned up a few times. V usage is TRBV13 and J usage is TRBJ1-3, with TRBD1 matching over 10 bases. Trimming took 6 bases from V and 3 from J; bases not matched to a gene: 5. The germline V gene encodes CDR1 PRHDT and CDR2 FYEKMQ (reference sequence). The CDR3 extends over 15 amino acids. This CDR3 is CASRPDRGLGNTIYF. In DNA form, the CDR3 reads TGTGCCAGCAGACCTGACAGGGGGCTTGGAAACACCATATATTTT.

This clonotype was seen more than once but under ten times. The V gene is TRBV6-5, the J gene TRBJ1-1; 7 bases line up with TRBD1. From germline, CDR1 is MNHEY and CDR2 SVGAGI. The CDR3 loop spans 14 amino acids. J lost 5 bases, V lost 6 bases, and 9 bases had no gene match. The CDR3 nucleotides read TGTGCCAGCAGAGAAGACAGGGATAGTACTGAAGCTTTCTTT. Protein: CASREDRDSTEAFF.

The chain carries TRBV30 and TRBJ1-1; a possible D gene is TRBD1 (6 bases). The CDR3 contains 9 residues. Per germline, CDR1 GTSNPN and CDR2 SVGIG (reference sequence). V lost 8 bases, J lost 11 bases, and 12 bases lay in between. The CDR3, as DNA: TGTGCCGTCGGAGGGGGGGCTTTCTTT. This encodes CAVGGGAFF.

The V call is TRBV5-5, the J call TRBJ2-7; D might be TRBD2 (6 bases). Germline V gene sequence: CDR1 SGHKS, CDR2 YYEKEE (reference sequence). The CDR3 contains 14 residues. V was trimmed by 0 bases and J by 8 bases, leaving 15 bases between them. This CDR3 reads CASSLGPGEEKQYF. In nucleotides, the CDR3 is TGTGCCAGCAGCTTGGGGCCCGGGGAGGAGAAGCAGTACTTC.

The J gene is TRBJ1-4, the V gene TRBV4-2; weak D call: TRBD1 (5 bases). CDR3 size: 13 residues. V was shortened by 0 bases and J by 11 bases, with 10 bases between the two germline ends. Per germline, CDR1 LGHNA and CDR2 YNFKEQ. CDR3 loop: CASSQDSGWKLFF. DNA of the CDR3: TGTGCCAGCAGCCAAGATTCAGGGTGGAAACTGTTTTTT.

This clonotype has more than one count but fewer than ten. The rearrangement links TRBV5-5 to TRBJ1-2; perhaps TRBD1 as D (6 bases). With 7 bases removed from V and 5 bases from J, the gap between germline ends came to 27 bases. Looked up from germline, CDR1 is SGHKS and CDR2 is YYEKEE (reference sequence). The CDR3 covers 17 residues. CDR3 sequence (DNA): TGTGCCAGCGCCAGGGTGGCAGGGGCTAAAAAAGAGTATGGCTACACCTTC. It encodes CASARVAGAKKEYGYTF.

The CDR3 loop reads CASSSGQGQEKLFF. The CDR3 bases are TGTGCCAGCAGTTCCGGACAGGGACAAGAAAAACTGTTTTTT. V and J are TRBV28 and TRBJ1-4; 8 bases match TRBD1. The CDR3 totals 14 residues. Germline V lookup: CDR1 MDHEN, CDR2 SYDVKM. V shed 4 bases and J 8 bases; nucleotides not matched to a gene: 6.

The CDR3 sequence: CSARGPVKNIQYF. The DNA for the CDR3 is TGCAGTGCTAGGGGGCCGGTCAAAAACATTCAGTACTTC. V is TRBV20-1 and J is TRBJ2-4; D is perhaps TRBD1 (5 bases). The CDR3 is 13 amino acids. The V end lost 3 bases, the J end lost 3 bases, and 9 bases lay between the germline ends. Germline V gene lookup returns CDR1 DFQATT and CDR2 SNEGSKA (reference sequence).

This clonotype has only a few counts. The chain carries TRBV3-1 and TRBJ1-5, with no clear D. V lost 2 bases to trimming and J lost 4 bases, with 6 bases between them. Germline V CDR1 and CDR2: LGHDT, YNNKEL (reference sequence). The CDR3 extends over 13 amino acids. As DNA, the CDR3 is TGTGCCAGCAGCCAAAAGGGTAATCAGCCCCAGCATTTT. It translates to CASSQKGNQPQHF.

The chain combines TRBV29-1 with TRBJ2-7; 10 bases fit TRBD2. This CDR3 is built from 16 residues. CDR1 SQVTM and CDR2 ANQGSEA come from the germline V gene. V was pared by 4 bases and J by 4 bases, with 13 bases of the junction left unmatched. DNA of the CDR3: TGCAGCGTTGCTGGTGTGCGGCTAGCGGGGGATTACGAGCAGTACTTC. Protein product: CSVAGVRLAGDYEQYF.

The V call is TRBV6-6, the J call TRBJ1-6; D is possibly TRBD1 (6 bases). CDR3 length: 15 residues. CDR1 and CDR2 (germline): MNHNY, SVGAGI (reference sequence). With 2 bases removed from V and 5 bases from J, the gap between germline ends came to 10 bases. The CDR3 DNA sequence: TGTGCCAGCAGTTACATGGGGGGGCATAATTCACCCCTCCACTTT. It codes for CASSYMGGHNSPLHF.

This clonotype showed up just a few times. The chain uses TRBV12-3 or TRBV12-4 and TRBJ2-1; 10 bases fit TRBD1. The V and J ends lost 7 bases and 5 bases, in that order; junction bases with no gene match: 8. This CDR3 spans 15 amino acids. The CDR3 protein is CASNLGDRGNNEQFF. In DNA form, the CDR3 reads TGTGCCAGCAACCTTGGGGACAGGGGTAACAATGAGCAGTTCTTC.

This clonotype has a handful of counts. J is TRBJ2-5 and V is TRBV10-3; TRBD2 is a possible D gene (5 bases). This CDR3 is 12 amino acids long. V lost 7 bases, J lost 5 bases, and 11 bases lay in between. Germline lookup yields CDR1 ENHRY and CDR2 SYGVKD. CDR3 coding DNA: TGTGCCATCAAGCACTCGGGGGAGACCCAGTACTTC. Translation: CAIKHSGETQYF.

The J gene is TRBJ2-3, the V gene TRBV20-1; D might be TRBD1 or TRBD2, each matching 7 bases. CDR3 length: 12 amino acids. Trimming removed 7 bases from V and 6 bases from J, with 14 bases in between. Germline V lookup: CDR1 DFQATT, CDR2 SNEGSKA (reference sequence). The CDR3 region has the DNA TGCAGTGGGGGGGGACAGTGGGATACGCAGTATTTT. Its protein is CSGGGQWDTQYF.

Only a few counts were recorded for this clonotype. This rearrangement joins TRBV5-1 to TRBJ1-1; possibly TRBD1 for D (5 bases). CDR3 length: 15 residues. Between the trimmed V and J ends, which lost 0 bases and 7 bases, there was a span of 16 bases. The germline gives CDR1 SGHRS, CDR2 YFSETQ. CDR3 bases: TGCGCCAGCAGCTTGGTGAATGAGGGGAGAGGTGAAGCTTTCTTT. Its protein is CASSLVNEGRGEAFF.

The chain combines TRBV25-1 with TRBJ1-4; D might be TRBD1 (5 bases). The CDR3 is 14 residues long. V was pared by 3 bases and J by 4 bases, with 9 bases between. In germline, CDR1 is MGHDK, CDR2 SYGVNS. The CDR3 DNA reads TGTGCCAGCAGTGATGACAGACATAATGAAAAACTGTTTTTT. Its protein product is CASSDDRHNEKLFF.

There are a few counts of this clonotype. In nucleotides, the CDR3 is TGTGCCAGCAGCCAAGAAGGGGGGACAGCAGGGGATACGCAGTATTTT. Translating it yields CASSQEGGTAGDTQYF. This rearrangement joins TRBV3-1 to TRBJ2-3, with D perhaps matching TRBD1 (7 bases). The CDR3 runs 16 residues. Germline V lookup: CDR1 LGHDT, CDR2 YNNKEL (reference sequence). Trimming removed 0 bases at V and 6 bases at J, with 16 bases between.

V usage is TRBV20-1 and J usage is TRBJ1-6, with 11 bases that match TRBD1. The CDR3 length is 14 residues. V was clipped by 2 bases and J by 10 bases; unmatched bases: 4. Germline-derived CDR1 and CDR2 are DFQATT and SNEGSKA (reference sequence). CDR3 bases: TGCAGTGCTAGACCGGGACAGGGGGAATCACCCCTCCACTTT. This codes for CSARPGQGESPLHF.

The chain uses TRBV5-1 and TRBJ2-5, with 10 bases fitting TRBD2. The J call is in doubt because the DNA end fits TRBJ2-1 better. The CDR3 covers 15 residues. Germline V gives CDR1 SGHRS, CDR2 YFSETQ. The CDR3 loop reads CASSELAGPYNEQFF. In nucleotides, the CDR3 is TGCGCCAGCAGCGAACTAGCGGGACCTTACAATGAGCAGTTCTTC.

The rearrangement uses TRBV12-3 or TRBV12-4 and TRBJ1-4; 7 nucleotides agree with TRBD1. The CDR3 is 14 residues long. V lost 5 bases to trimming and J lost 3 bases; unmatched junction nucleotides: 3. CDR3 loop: CASSVGQSNEKLFF. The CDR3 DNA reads TGTGCCAGCAGTGTGGGACAGTCTAATGAAAAACTGTTTTTT.

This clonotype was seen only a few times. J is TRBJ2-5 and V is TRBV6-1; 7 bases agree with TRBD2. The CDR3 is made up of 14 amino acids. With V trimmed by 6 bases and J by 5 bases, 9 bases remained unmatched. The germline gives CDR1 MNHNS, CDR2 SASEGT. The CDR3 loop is CASRTRWGGETQYF. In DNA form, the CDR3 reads TGTGCCAGCAGGACACGGTGGGGAGGGGAGACCCAGTACTTC.